The present entry profiles one TCR beta chain with its context. Other nucleotide sequences in the sample specify the same CDR3. This specimen belongs to a study of OX40 agonist ivuxolimab in advanced cancers. The repertoire was sequenced with immunoSEQ multiplex PCR; TCRdb's copy has only in-frame clones and lacks some. The sample contains fewer than 60,000 clones, around 86% of which appear only once. Trimming took 3 bases from V and 3 from J, leaving 11 bases between them. CDR3 length: 14 amino acids. Germline values: CDR1 KGHSH, CDR2 LQKENI. V gene TRBV18 combines with J gene TRBJ1-1, with D perhaps TRBD1 (6 bases). This sequence was found in an adult with an advanced solid tumor such as melanoma, head and neck, liver or kidney cancer. The input for sequencing was CD4+ or CD8+ T cells sorted from blood, taken in a trial of the OX40 agonist ivuxolimab. CDR3 residues: CASSPRAGDTEAFF. Written as DNA, the CDR3 is TGTGCCAGCTCACCGAGAGCAGGGGACACTGAAGCTTTCTTT.